The 29 T cell receptor beta chains reported below all come from one sample, sequenced in a study of glioma-infiltrating T cells after dendritic cell vaccination. As to time point: after dendritic cell vaccination, including at tumor progression/relapse. Libraries were prepared by immunoSEQ multiplex PCR; TCRdb keeps only in-frame clonotypes and omits some of them. The sample has some 90,000 clones, 70% to 90% seen once; the top ten hold less than 2.5%. This specimen was blood, taken after dendritic cell vaccination. These receptors all stem from a human donor with glioblastoma.

J is TRBJ2-7 and V is TRBV5-4; TRBD1 might be the D (6 bases). V was shortened by 2 bases and J by 1 base, with 13 bases between the two germline ends. The CDR3 totals 15 residues. From germline, CDR1 is SGHNT and CDR2 YYREEE (reference sequence). The CDR3 reads CASSFSGGRSYEQYF. The CDR3 coding sequence is TGTGCCAGCAGCTTCTCTGGGGGCAGATCCTACGAGCAGTACTTC.

CDR3: CASSRGGEGQPQHF. The CDR3 DNA reads as TGTGCCAGCAGCAGAGGGGGGGAAGGTCAGCCCCAGCATTTT. The V gene is TRBV5-4, the J gene TRBJ1-5; D may be TRBD1 (6 bases). The CDR3 covers 14 residues. The germline V and J ends were trimmed by 4 bases and 6 bases, with 14 bases remaining between them. Germline V gives CDR1 SGHNT, CDR2 YYREEE (reference sequence). The entire variable domain, with the rest obtained from reference TRBV5-4 and TRBJ1-5, is as follows: ETGVTQSPTHLIKTRGQQVTLRCSSQSGHNTVSWYQQALGQGPQFIFQYYREEENGRGNFPPRFSGLQFPNYSSELNVNALELDDSALYLCASSRGGEGQPQHFGDGTRLSIL.

This clone has just a few counts. The J gene is TRBJ2-7, the V gene TRBV2, with TRBD1 matching over 12 bases. V lost 6 bases, J lost 5 bases, and 5 bases stayed unmatched. Germline CDR1 SNHLY, CDR2 FYNNEI. There are 14 residues in the CDR3. The CDR3 DNA sequence: TGTGCCAGCAGCCGGGACAGGGGGCTCGACGAGCAGTACTTC. This translates into CASSRDRGLDEQYF.

This chain connects TRBV5-1 to TRBJ2-5, with TRBD2 matching 7 bases. J was trimmed by 7 bases and V by 7 bases; bases with no gene match: 10. This CDR3 is built from 13 residues. CDR1 and CDR2 from the germline V gene are SGHRS and YFSETQ. The CDR3: CASGAQGEGTQYF. As DNA, the CDR3 is TGCGCCAGCGGAGCCCAAGGGGAGGGGACCCAGTACTTC.

The chain carries TRBV4-1 and TRBJ2-7; D perhaps matches TRBD2 (6 bases). The CDR3 runs to 13 residues. V was clipped by 4 bases and J by 1 base, with 8 bases between them. Germline CDR1 and CDR2: MGHRA and YSYEKL. The CDR3 nucleotides read TGCGCCAGCAGCCGGGACTCATCCTACGAGCAGTACTTC. It yields the protein CASSRDSSYEQYF.

The genes are TRBV6-5 and TRBJ2-6, with D possibly matching TRBD2 (7 bases). Germline CDR1 reads MNHEY; CDR2 reads SVGAGI. V shed 7 bases and J shed 4 bases, with 14 bases lying between them. The CDR3 is 15 residues long. The CDR3 coding sequence is TGTGCCAGCACCAACCGGGGGGCGGGGGCCAACGTCCTGACTTTC. Amino acids: CASTNRGAGANVLTF.

V is TRBV2 and J is TRBJ2-3, with 11 bases matching TRBD2. Germline-derived CDR1 and CDR2 are SNHLY and FYNNEI. The CDR3 length is 17 residues. Trimming removed 6 bases from V and 4 bases from J; junction bases left unmatched: 12. The CDR3 region is CASRQGTSGAGADTQYF. The CDR3 nucleotides read TGTGCCAGCAGGCAGGGGACTAGCGGAGCGGGGGCAGATACGCAGTATTTT.

The rearrangement links TRBV6-5 to TRBJ1-5; D might be TRBD1 (5 bases). Trimming cost V 2 bases and J 7 bases, with 15 bases left between them. This CDR3 contains 15 residues. The germline CDR1 and CDR2 sequences are MNHEY and SVGAGI. CDR3 in amino acids: CASSYDSRDGQPQHF. The CDR3 nucleotides are TGTGCCAGCAGTTACGACTCCAGGGATGGACAGCCCCAGCATTTT.

The chain links TRBV2 to TRBJ1-2, with D possibly matching TRBD1 (5 bases). The germline V and J ends were trimmed by 4 bases and 1 base, with 13 bases remaining between them. This CDR3 contains 15 residues. The V gene's germline CDR1 is SNHLY and CDR2 FYNNEI. Here the CDR3 reads CASSARTGLNYGYTF. In DNA, the CDR3 is TGTGCCAGCAGTGCCCGAACGGGACTTAACTATGGCTACACCTTC.

The V and J genes are TRBV7-6 and TRBJ2-3; weak D call: TRBD1 (5 bases). Per the germline V gene, CDR1 is SGHVS and CDR2 is FNYEAQ. This CDR3 is 14 amino acids long. Trimming left V 5 bases short and J 2 bases short, with 11 bases between. CDR3 sequence reads: CASSEYRFTDTQYF. DNA for the CDR3: TGTGCCAGCAGCGAATACAGGTTCACAGATACGCAGTATTTT.

The chain is built from TRBV18 and TRBJ2-3, with 8 bases that match TRBD1. The CDR3 extends over 16 amino acids. CDR1 and CDR2 from the germline V gene are KGHSH and LQKENI. Germline trimming cut 0 bases from V and 1 base from J; bases unmatched to any gene: 3. The CDR3 here is CASSPPRQGRTDTQYF. DNA for the CDR3: TGTGCCAGCTCACCACCGAGACAGGGGCGCACAGATACGCAGTATTTT.

V usage is TRBV9 and J usage is TRBJ2-6; 10 nucleotides match TRBD1. The CDR3 is 20 amino acids. Trimming took 4 bases from V and 0 from J; bases not matched to a gene: 13. The germline V gene has CDR1 SGDLS and CDR2 YYNGEE. CDR3 sequence reads: CASSILPGQGLGSGANVLTF. The CDR3, as DNA: TGTGCCAGCAGCATACTCCCGGGACAGGGGTTGGGCTCTGGGGCCAACGTCCTGACTTTC.

The chain carries TRBV6-5 and TRBJ1-5; D is unclear. Per the germline V gene, CDR1 is MNHEY and CDR2 is SVGAGI. V was pared by 5 bases and J by 6 bases, with 11 bases between. The CDR3 loop spans 13 amino acids. The CDR3 here is CASSQQSGQPQHF. The CDR3 DNA sequence: TGTGCCAGCAGTCAACAAAGCGGTCAGCCCCAGCATTTT.

V is TRBV30 and J is TRBJ1-1; tentatively, D is TRBD1 (6 bases). This CDR3 has 13 residues. V lost 8 bases and J lost 0, with 13 bases in between. The germline V gene has CDR1 GTSNPN and CDR2 SVGIG (reference sequence). For the CDR3, the DNA is TGTGCCCGACAGGCCAGTATGAACACTGAAGCTTTCTTT. Translating gives CARQASMNTEAFF.

The rearrangement joins TRBV9 to TRBJ2-1, with 14 bases matching TRBD2. The trim removed 0 bases at V and 7 bases at J, leaving 0 bases unmatched. CDR3 length: 15 amino acids. Germline CDR1 and CDR2: SGDLS and YYNGEE. CDR3 nucleotide sequence: TGTGCCAGCAGCGTAGGGACTAGCGGGAGGAATGAGCAGTTCTTC. Its protein is CASSVGTSGRNEQFF.

The table lists this clone with a count of one. One end of the junction varies from germline; a read error may be responsible. The chain is built from TRBV7-2 and TRBJ1-4, with 7 bases lining up with TRBD1. This CDR3 region has 15 residues. CDR1 is SGHTA and CDR2 is FQGNSA in the germline V gene. CDR3 sequence (DNA): TGTGCCGGCAGCTTTGACACAGGGGTAGGGGAAAAACTGTTTTTT. Its translation: CAGSFDTGVGEKLFF.

The rearrangement uses TRBV5-1 and TRBJ1-1, with 7 bases fitting TRBD1. Germline values: CDR1 SGHRS, CDR2 YFSETQ. CDR3 length equals 16 residues. After removal of 5 bases from V and 0 bases from J, the junction contained 10 bases not matched to a gene. The CDR3 region is CASRPGGSFLNTEAFF. The CDR3 region has the DNA TGCGCCAGCAGGCCAGGGGGTTCATTTCTGAACACTGAAGCTTTCTTT.

This clone was counted a single time. This chain connects TRBV27 to TRBJ1-1, with 9 bases lining up with TRBD1. Germline values: CDR1 MNHEY, CDR2 SMNVEV (reference sequence). The CDR3 spans 15 residues. Trimming removed 2 bases from V and 4 bases from J; junction bases left unmatched: 5. This CDR3 is CASSLHGTGTTEAFF. The CDR3 nucleotides read TGTGCCAGCAGTTTACACGGGACAGGGACCACTGAAGCTTTCTTT.

This chain connects TRBV6-5 to TRBJ2-2; D unclear. V shed 6 bases and J shed 2 bases, with 4 bases lying between them. The germline gives CDR1 MNHEY, CDR2 SVGAGI. CDR3 length equals 12 residues. The CDR3 coding sequence is TGTGCCAGCAGGCGCAACACCGGGGAGCTGTTTTTT. Encoded protein: CASRRNTGELFF.

The chain recombines TRBV19 with TRBJ2-5, with 8 nucleotides matching TRBD1. The CDR3 is 19 amino acids. Trimming removed 5 bases from V and 1 base from J; junction bases left unmatched: 18. Germline CDR1 LNHDA, CDR2 SQIVND (reference sequence). The chain's CDR3 is CASSPGQGKAGPTQETQYF. CDR3 nucleotide sequence: TGTGCCAGTAGTCCAGGACAGGGTAAGGCTGGACCCACCCAAGAGACCCAGTACTTC.

The chain employs TRBV5-6 and TRBJ1-6, with D possibly being TRBD1 (6 bases). This CDR3 contains 17 residues. The germline gives CDR1 SGHDT, CDR2 YYEEEE. V lost 5 bases, J lost 7 bases, and 22 bases lay in between. CDR3 coding DNA: TGTGCCAGCAGTCGGGTGGGGGCAGGGGCGGACAATTCACCCCTCCACTTT. Translation gives CASSRVGAGADNSPLHF.

V gene TRBV23-1 combines with J gene TRBJ1-2; D unresolved. Being an ORF, TRBV23-1 has a function that is uncertain. V lost 7 bases, J lost 3 bases, and 18 bases lay in between. The CDR3 consists of 15 residues. CDR3 in DNA: TGCGCCAGCACCCCATCGGGGTGGCCCCACTATGGCTACACCTTC. This translates into CASTPSGWPHYGYTF.

J is TRBJ1-1 and V is TRBV10-3, with D maybe TRBD1 (6 bases). This CDR3 is 15 amino acids long. Germline V CDR1 and CDR2: ENHRY, SYGVKD. Between the trimmed V and J ends, which lost 6 bases and 1 base, there was a span of 15 bases. This CDR3 is CAISSGQIENTEAFF. CDR3 DNA: TGTGCCATCAGCTCAGGACAGATCGAGAACACTGAAGCTTTCTTT.

This chain connects TRBV21-1 to TRBJ2-7; TRBD1 is the table's D call and was not checked against the DNA. TRBV21-1 is shown as a pseudogene. The CDR3 totals 15 residues. Here the CDR3 DNA reads TGTGCCAGCAGCGCCCTCGCGAAGGGGAATGGCGAGCAGTACGTC. Its translation is CASSALAKGNGEQYV.

The rearrangement joins TRBV6-5 to TRBJ1-2; D not certain. CDR1 is MNHEY and CDR2 is SVGAGI in the germline V gene. CDR3 size: 14 residues. The V gene lost 4 bases and the J gene lost 7 bases, with 16 bases spanning the gap. This CDR3 reads CASSSVLEVRGYTF. Here the CDR3 DNA reads TGTGCCAGCAGTTCGGTTCTCGAGGTTCGTGGCTACACCTTC.

The genes are TRBV15 and TRBJ2-2; D remains ambiguous. CDR1 is LNHNV, CDR2 YYDKDF, per germline (reference sequence). V lost 0 bases to trimming and J lost 6 bases, with 5 bases between them. This CDR3 comprises 13 residues. The CDR3 DNA reads as TGTGCCACCAGCAGAGATCGGGCCGGGGAGCTGTTTTTT. Protein sequence: CATSRDRAGELFF.

V gene TRBV5-1 combines with J gene TRBJ1-5; weak D call: TRBD1 (5 bases). This CDR3 region has 15 residues. Looked up from germline, CDR1 is SGHRS and CDR2 is YFSETQ. Trimming left V 0 bases short and J 0 bases short, with 7 bases between. Here the CDR3 DNA reads TGCGCCAGCAGCTTGGCGGGGGGTAGCAATCAGCCCCAGCATTTT. Encoded protein: CASSLAGGSNQPQHF.

This clone has only a few counts. CDR3 sequence: CASKRHPSSYNEQFF. The CDR3 DNA reads TGTGCCAGCAAGAGACACCCGAGCTCCTACAATGAGCAGTTCTTC. The rearrangement links TRBV2 to TRBJ2-1; D ambiguous. CDR1 SNHLY and CDR2 FYNNEI come from the germline V gene. Trimming shortened V by 7 bases and J by 0 bases, and 13 bases separated the two germline ends. CDR3 length equals 15 residues.

The rearrangement uses TRBV5-5 and TRBJ1-6, with TRBD1 identical over 7 bases. CDR3 size: 15 residues. From germline, CDR1 is SGHKS and CDR2 YYEKEE (reference sequence). Losses at the gene ends were 0 bases for V and 8 bases for J; bases not matched to a gene: 5. The CDR3 nucleotides read TGTGCCAGCAGCTTGGCCCCGCAGGGGGATTCACCCCTCCACTTT. Residues: CASSLAPQGDSPLHF.